Listed below are T cell receptor beta chains from one sample, sequenced in a study of T-cell memory formation after mild COVID-19. From the 5' RACE reads, TCRdb called clonotypes with MiXCR, one entry per CDR3 protein. The sample lists 300,000 to 350,000 distinct CDR3 sequences, roughly 13% seen once, with about 22% in the top ten. The sequenced sample was PBMCs or a T cell subset sorted from them (not recorded which). The receptors shown here come from a man aged 18 to 35 who had mild COVID-19 (a few samples of this study predate the infection). Cell type and time point are not known. Each CDR3 is given without its conserved first and last residue.

15	TRBJ2-3	TRBV15	ATSRPYLAGNTDTQY
13	TRBJ1-2	TRBV19	ASSTGTAVIDGYT
13	TRBJ1-5	TRBV4-3	ASSQDGLLNQPQH
9	TRBJ1-2	TRBV20-1	SARELRGYT
13	TRBJ2-5	TRBV4-2	ASSQDLAPQETQY
13	TRBJ2-1	TRBV6-5	ASSSTGGSYNEQF
15	TRBJ1-6	TRBV6-5	ASSYSKSGTGGSPLH
12	TRBJ2-2	TRBV5-1	ASKGRVGPGELF
13	TRBJ2-3	TRBV6-1	ASIGVLGATDTQY
14	TRBJ2-3	TRBV6-6	ASSYPAGGDTDTQY
14	TRBJ2-5	TRBV6-5	ASSYFLAGGMETQY
14	TRBJ2-3	TRBV9	ASSVGSGARTDTQY
13	TRBJ2-5	TRBV5-1	ASSSRQGGTVAQY
12	TRBJ2-2	TRBV7-9	ASSIQGSGGELF